These 20 T cell receptor beta chains were sequenced from one sample in a study of blood T cell repertoires in COVID-19 (dated by TCRdb to 2019 to 2021). The method behind the library was the immunoSEQ multiplex PCR assay. TCRdb carries this immuneACCESS record with in-frame sequences only. Its versions omit some clonotypes, under half of them owing to an unresolved V gene in the studies checked, with the rest unexplained. The table for this sample lists about 320,000 clones; around 90% of them were counted only once. The ten largest account for approximately 5.2% of the sample. The specimen was PBMCs or T cells enriched from blood (not recorded which). Receptors were obtained from a man aged 55 to 70 who had recovered from COVID-19.

This clone was counted once. The genes are TRBV19 and TRBJ1-4; the D gene is possibly TRBD1 (6 bases). The CDR3 consists of 15 residues. From germline, CDR1 is LNHDA and CDR2 SQIVND (reference sequence). The V end was cut by 7 bases, the J end by 10 bases, with 22 bases between. For the CDR3, the DNA is TGTGCCAGTAAACGTAAAGCAGGGGTTTGGGGAAAACTGTTTTTT. It translates to CASKRKAGVWGKLFF.

This rearrangement joins TRBV29-1 to TRBJ2-1; 9 nucleotides line up with TRBD1. Looked up from germline, CDR1 is SQVTM and CDR2 is ANQGSEA. The V segment lost 6 bases and the J segment 0 bases; nucleotides outside the gene matches: 3. This CDR3 spans 14 amino acids. CDR3 sequence: CSVLDRGSYNEQFF. The CDR3 DNA sequence: TGCAGCGTCCTGGACAGGGGCTCCTACAATGAGCAGTTCTTC.

This chain joins TRBV28 and TRBJ2-5; perhaps TRBD2 as D (6 bases). Per the germline V gene, CDR1 is MDHEN and CDR2 is SYDVKM. The CDR3 is 13 amino acids. V lost 5 bases and J lost 5, with 12 bases in between. The CDR3 DNA reads as TGTGCCAGCAGTCTGACTAGTTTGGAGACCCAGTACTTC. It translates to CASSLTSLETQYF.

The chain recombines TRBV27 with TRBJ1-6, with 9 nucleotides matching TRBD1. The V and J ends lost 6 bases and 7 bases, in that order; junction bases with no gene match: 7. Germline V gene data show CDR1 as MNHEY and CDR2 as SMNVEV (reference sequence). The CDR3 length is 15 residues. The CDR3 loop reads CASSRDRVGNSPLHF. The CDR3 DNA reads as TGTGCCAGCAGCAGGGACAGGGTCGGCAATTCACCCCTCCACTTT.

The chain employs TRBV2 and TRBJ2-2; 7 bases align to TRBD2. In germline, CDR1 is SNHLY, CDR2 FYNNEI. V shed 3 bases, J shed 13 bases, and the junction held 8 bases outside the gene matches. The CDR3 totals 13 residues. The CDR3 nucleotides are TGTGCCAGCAGTGACAGGGAGGGCAGTACGCTGTTTTTT. It codes for CASSDREGSTLFF.

The CDR3 nucleotides read TGTGCCAGCAGCTACCGAGGGGGGGTCGGCATGACTTTCTTT. Translating gives CASSYRGGVGMTFF. The gene calls are TRBV11-3 and TRBJ1-1; a weak D match, TRBD1 (6 bases). CDR1 is SGHNT, CDR2 YENEEA, per germline. V was clipped by 4 bases and J by 12 bases, with 21 bases between them. The CDR3 length is 14 residues.

The V and J genes are TRBV4-2 and TRBJ1-5; the match to TRBD1 covers 8 bases. The CDR3 runs 16 residues. V was pared by 2 bases and J by 3 bases, with 6 bases of the junction left unmatched. Germline V gives CDR1 LGHNA, CDR2 YNFKEQ. CDR3 residues: CASSQHRTGNNQPQHF. DNA for the CDR3: TGTGCCAGCAGCCAACATCGGACAGGGAACAATCAGCCCCAGCATTTT.

This chain connects TRBV28 to TRBJ1-6, with unresolved D. CDR1 and CDR2 from the germline V gene are MDHEN and SYDVKM. The V end was cut by 2 bases, the J end by 7 bases, with 6 bases between. The CDR3 length is 13 residues. This chain's CDR3 is CASSLVGNSPLHF. CDR3 bases: TGTGCCAGCAGTTTAGTGGGCAATTCACCCCTCCACTTT.

J is TRBJ2-7 and V is TRBV7-9; 9 bases align to TRBD1. Germline values: CDR1 SEHNR, CDR2 FQNEAQ (reference sequence). This CDR3 comprises 14 residues. The V segment lost 3 bases and the J segment 6 bases; nucleotides outside the gene matches: 6. CDR3 loop: CASSFPGQGGEQYF. DNA for the CDR3: TGTGCCAGCAGCTTCCCGGGACAGGGCGGCGAGCAGTACTTC.

V usage is TRBV21-1 and J usage is TRBJ1-1. TRBV21-1 is reported as a pseudogene. This CDR3 contains 15 residues. The CDR3 loop reads CASSKAQEGTTEAFF. As DNA, the CDR3 is TGTGCCAGCAGCAAAGCGCAGGAGGGTACCACTGAAGCTTTCTTT.

The CDR3 spells CASRPTGGTETQYF. The DNA for the CDR3 is TGTGCCAGCAGACCGACGGGAGGGACCGAGACCCAGTACTTC. The V gene is TRBV7-9, the J gene TRBJ2-5, with 8 bases identical to TRBD2. The CDR3 length is 14 residues. The junction had 8 bases not matched to a gene; V was cut back by 6 bases and J by 5 bases. CDR1 is SEHNR and CDR2 is FQNEAQ in the germline V gene (reference sequence).

The chain has TRBV7-9 and TRBJ2-7; a weak D match, TRBD1 (6 bases). This CDR3 contains 15 residues. Trimming took 4 bases from V and 0 from J, leaving 13 bases between them. Germline V gene lookup returns CDR1 SEHNR and CDR2 FQNEAQ (reference sequence). The CDR3 DNA sequence: TGTGCCAGCAGCTCGGGACACCAGAACTCCTACGAGCAGTACTTC. Translating it yields CASSSGHQNSYEQYF.

V gene TRBV7-2 combines with J gene TRBJ2-7; the match to TRBD1 covers 10 bases. V dropped 3 bases and J dropped 4; count of bases not matched to a gene: 3. CDR1 and CDR2 (germline): SGHTA, FQGNSA. This CDR3 region has 14 residues. The CDR3 sequence is CASSLTGGGYEQYF. CDR3 nucleotides: TGTGCCAGCAGCTTGACAGGGGGCGGGTACGAGCAGTACTTC.

The chain joins TRBV6-2 or TRBV6-3 to TRBJ1-1; D remains ambiguous. The CDR3 contains 14 residues. The germline V gene encodes CDR1 MNHEY and CDR2 SVGEGT. V was cut by 2 bases and J by 2 bases, with 9 bases left in between. The CDR3 spells CASSYLGGNTEAFF. The CDR3 DNA follows: TGTGCCAGCAGTTACCTAGGAGGAAACACTGAAGCTTTCTTT.

The chain employs TRBV5-1 and TRBJ1-3, with 7 nucleotides matching TRBD1. The length of the CDR3 is 15 residues. Germline CDR1 and CDR2: SGHRS and YFSETQ. Trimming cost V 0 bases and J 4 bases; bases outside gene matches: 4. The CDR3 nucleotides read TGCGCCAGCAGCTTGGGACAGGGTCTCGGAAACACCATATATTTT. This encodes CASSLGQGLGNTIYF. The entire variable domain, with the rest obtained from reference TRBV5-1 and TRBJ1-3, is as follows: KAGVTQTPRYLIKTRGQQVTLSCSPISGHRSVSWYQQTPGQGLQFLFEYFSETQRNKGNFPGRFSGRQFSNSRSEMNVSTLELGDSALYLCASSLGQGLGNTIYFGEGSWLTVV.

The rearrangement uses TRBV4-2 and TRBJ1-3, with 10 bases that match TRBD1. Germline V gives CDR1 LGHNA, CDR2 YNFKEQ. V lost 3 bases and J lost 2; bases outside the gene matches: 4. This CDR3 has 16 residues. The CDR3 spells CASSQVGQGPGNTIYF. CDR3 coding DNA: TGTGCCAGCAGCCAGGTGGGACAGGGGCCTGGAAACACCATATATTTT.

Here the CDR3 reads CASSFPIRTGSHDEQYF. CDR3 in DNA: TGTGCCAGCAGCTTCCCCATCAGGACAGGGTCCCATGACGAGCAGTACTTC. The gene calls are TRBV7-2 and TRBJ2-7; 8 nucleotides agree with TRBD1. The CDR3 is 17 residues long. After removal of 3 bases from V and 5 bases from J, the junction contained 15 bases not matched to a gene. CDR1 and CDR2 (germline): SGHTA, FQGNSA.

This chain connects TRBV24-1 to TRBJ1-1, with no clear D. Trimming took 4 bases from V and 6 from J, leaving 11 bases between them. The CDR3 runs 13 residues. CDR1 is KGHDR, CDR2 SFDVKD, per germline. CDR3 nucleotide sequence: TGTGCCACCAGTGACGTTACAGAATCTGAAGCTTTCTTT. Protein: CATSDVTESEAFF.

This clone occurred once. The chain joins TRBV9 to TRBJ2-1; 9 nucleotides align to TRBD2. The V segment lost 3 bases and the J segment 8 bases; nucleotides outside the gene matches: 9. Germline V gives CDR1 SGDLS, CDR2 YYNGEE. This CDR3 spans 15 amino acids. The CDR3 nucleotides read TGTGCCAGCAGCGGCGGGGCGGGAGGGTCGCATGAGCAGTTCTTC. It is translated as CASSGGAGGSHEQFF.

In its sample, this clone was seen once. The V call is TRBV23-1, the J call TRBJ2-4; possibly TRBD1 for D (5 bases). TRBV23-1 is identified as an open reading frame with a role that is uncertain. The CDR3 loop spans 20 amino acids. The V end lost 2 bases, the J end lost 3 bases, and 26 bases lay between the germline ends. CDR3 DNA sequence: TGCGCCAGCAGTCAAGTCCCTAAGGACGTTCCTGGGGCGTTCAAAAACATTCAGTACTTC. Protein: CASSQVPKDVPGAFKNIQYF.